This T cell receptor (beta chain) was identified during a study of T cell responses to AZD1222 COVID-19 vaccine. Overall study findings and caveats: In a largely white British group with more females than males, clonal diversity was possibly underestimated. Only five or six AZD1222 recipients were seropositive at baseline.

Germline V lookup: CDR1 SGHAT, CDR2 FQNNGV. This CDR3 comprises 15 residues. V lost 3 bases to trimming and J lost 0 bases, with 9 bases between them. As concerns this clone: The antigen is not known.

The table came from immunoSEQ multiplex PCR; TCRdb's copy has only in-frame clones and leaves some out. The table shows fewer than 150,000 clones, with over 90% occurring only once. The V call is TRBV11-2, the J call TRBJ2-1, with D possibly called TRBD1 or TRBD2 (5 bases each). Sequenced material: peripheral blood, taken on day 0 of AZD1222 vaccination. The TCR originated in an adult in good health. In DNA form, the CDR3 reads TGTGCCAGCAGCTTCGGGGCTAGCTCCTACAATGAGCAGTTCTTC. This translates into CASSFGASSYNEQFF. Based on the CDR3 plus reference TRBV11-2 and TRBJ2-1, the full variable domain is EAGVAQSPRYKIIEKRQSVAFWCNPISGHATLYWYQQILGQGPKLLIQFQNNGVVDDSQLPKDRFSAERLKGVDSTLKIQPAKLEDSAVYLCASSFGASSYNEQFFGPGTRLTVL.